This record looks at one T cell receptor beta chain sequence and its context. The data originate from a study of identical twins. There are 13 residues in the CDR3. TCRdb analysed the 5' RACE reads with MiXCR anew, one entry per CDR3 protein. The table shows 550,000 to 700,000 distinct CDR3 sequences, with about 20% occurring only once. This sample was also put to use in a study of T cells expressing NK-cell markers. From that paper: Repertoires of TCR beta were obtained from T cells sorted as CD3+CD56+NKG2C+, CD3+CD56+NKG2C- and CD3+CD56-NKG2C+. The eight sequenced donors comprised seven who were HCMV-seropositive and one who was seronegative.

The material sequenced was PBMCs. The chain recombines TRBV21-1 with TRBJ2-7; the table's D call TRBD1 went unverified against the DNA. TRBV21-1 is described as a pseudogene. This clonotype originated in a woman aged 18-35 years in good health. CDR3 in DNA: TGTGCCTGCCACAGGTTACACTCCTACGAGCAGTACTTC. Protein: CACHRLHSYEQYF.